The 31 T cell receptor beta chains presented below share a single source sample, sequenced in a study of T cells in Graves' hyperthyroidism and ophthalmopathy. TCR beta CDR3 regions were amplified from RNA transcripts. First-round RT-PCR of the TCR CDR3 relied on the HTBI primer set. TCRdb re-analysed the multiplex PCR reads in MiXCR, keeping a single row per CDR3 protein. This repertoire shows about 620,000 distinct CDR3 sequences, 15% to 20% found once; its top ten account for around 4%. The sequenced material came from blood. These receptors were obtained from a woman aged 30 to 39 with Graves' hyperthyroidism.

This clonotype was found a few times. The rearrangement links TRBV30 to TRBJ2-3; D gene unclear. CDR3 length equals 13 residues. Trimming left V 7 bases short and J 0 bases short, with 11 bases between. Germline values: CDR1 GTSNPN, CDR2 SVGIG (reference sequence). The DNA of the CDR3 is TGTGCCTCTGGGCGGCTGAGCACAGATACGCAGTATTTT. This translates into CASGRLSTDTQYF.

There are a few counts of this clonotype. The rearrangement joins TRBV6-2 or TRBV6-3 to TRBJ2-5, with D possibly being TRBD1 (7 bases). With 7 bases removed from V and 1 base from J, the gap between germline ends came to 13 bases. The germline gives CDR1 MNHEY, CDR2 SVGEGT. CDR3 length: 14 amino acids. For the CDR3, the DNA is TGTGCCAGCACCCCAGGGGGGACCCAAGAGACCCAGTACTTC. This sequence encodes CASTPGGTQETQYF.

The CDR3 loop is CAISEVQGKLFF. The CDR3 bases are TGTGCCATCAGTGAGGTTCAAGGAAAACTGTTTTTT. J is TRBJ1-4 and V is TRBV10-3; no clear D gene. CDR3 length equals 12 residues. CDR1 is ENHRY, CDR2 SYGVKD, per germline. V lost 2 bases to trimming and J lost 10 bases, with 8 bases between them.

Of note for this clonotype: This may be a read error, as it is one base from a much larger clone. This sequence joins TRBV20-1 and TRBJ1-1; D call uncertain. V gave up 1 base and J gave up 7 bases, with 16 bases separating them. Germline V gives CDR1 DFQATT, CDR2 SNEGSKA (reference sequence). CDR3 size: 14 residues. The CDR3 sequence is CSARVSGGKSEAFF. The CDR3 DNA reads TGCAGTGCTAGAGTGTCCGGTGGGAAAAGTGAAGCTTTCTTT.

The table lists this clonotype with many counts. The chain links TRBV18 to TRBJ2-1; the match to TRBD2 covers 10 bases. The length of the CDR3 is 16 residues. Germline V CDR1 and CDR2: KGHSH, LQKENI. Trimming at V came to 6 bases and at J to 4 bases, leaving 9 bases not matched to a gene. The CDR3 DNA reads as TGTGCCAGCTCGCGACGAGAGACTAGCGGGTACAATGAGCAGTTCTTC. It encodes CASSRRETSGYNEQFF.

This clonotype was counted ten times or more. V usage is TRBV7-3 and J usage is TRBJ2-1; TRBD2 might be the D (7 bases). CDR3 length: 18 residues. The germline V gene has CDR1 SGHTA and CDR2 FQGTGA. V lost 0 bases, J lost 8 bases, and 23 bases lay in between. The CDR3 loop reads CASSLTGWGGTRRDEQFF. In DNA form, the CDR3 reads TGTGCCAGCAGCTTAACGGGCTGGGGGGGGACAAGGAGGGATGAGCAGTTCTTC.

This clonotype showed up many times. This chain links TRBV24-1 with TRBJ1-2; D not certain. The V and J ends lost 6 bases and 5 bases respectively, with 9 bases between them. CDR1 is KGHDR, CDR2 SFDVKD, per germline. There are 12 residues in the CDR3. The CDR3 sequence is CATSFGPYGYTF. DNA for the CDR3: TGTGCCACCAGTTTCGGTCCATATGGCTACACCTTC.

In its sample, this clonotype was seen many times. The genes are TRBV15 and TRBJ2-1; the D is unclear. CDR1 is LNHNV, CDR2 YYDKDF, per germline (reference sequence). The CDR3 totals 15 residues. The V and J ends lost 5 bases and 1 base respectively, with 12 bases between them. The DNA of the CDR3 is TGTGCCACCAGCCTTAGTAGGACGTCCTACAATGAGCAGTTCTTC. It specifies CATSLSRTSYNEQFF. The complete variable domain, with remaining parts taken from reference TRBV15 and TRBJ2-1, reads DAMVIQNPRYQVTQFGKPVTLSCSQTLNHNVMYWYQQKSSQAPKLLFHYYDKDFNNEADTPDNFQSRRPNTSFCFLDIRSPGLGDTAMYLCATSLSRTSYNEQFFGPGTRLTVL.

V is TRBV7-4 and J is TRBJ1-2, with D possibly TRBD1 on 5 matching bases. Germline assignment: CDR1 SGHVT and CDR2 SQSDAQ. V shed 11 bases and J shed 1 base, with 23 bases lying between them. The CDR3 totals 16 residues. The CDR3 region is CAWGSGSAHLNYGYTF. CDR3 nucleotides: TGTGCCTGGGGGTCCGGGTCAGCACATCTTAACTATGGCTACACCTTC.

A word on this clonotype: A read error is possible here, since a much larger clone lies one base away. The J gene is TRBJ2-1, the V gene TRBV20-1; TRBD1 matches 8 bases. The length of the CDR3 is 14 residues. From germline, CDR1 is DFQATT and CDR2 SNEGSKA (reference sequence). The CDR3, as DNA: TGCGGTGCTAGAAAGACAGGGGAAAACAATGAGCAGTTCTTC. This sequence encodes CGARKTGENNEQFF.

Comments on this clonotype: A much bigger clone sits one base away, suggesting this may be a read error. The V call is TRBV11-3, the J call TRBJ2-7; no firm D call. CDR3 size: 14 residues. From germline, CDR1 is SGHNT and CDR2 YENEEA. V was pared by 1 base and J by 5 bases, with 12 bases between. The CDR3 nucleotides read TGTGCCAGCAGCTTAGCAGGCCCCCATCACGAGCAGTACTTC. Translated, it gives CASSLAGPHHEQYF.

A few counts support this clonotype. The genes are TRBV14 and TRBJ2-3; 7 positions match TRBD1. The V segment lost 0 bases and the J segment 1 base; nucleotides outside the gene matches: 4. The CDR3 loop spans 16 amino acids. The germline CDR1 and CDR2 sequences are SGHDN and FVKESK. CDR3 loop: CASSQDSGQGTDTQYF. CDR3 DNA: TGTGCCAGCAGCCAAGACTCCGGACAGGGCACAGATACGCAGTATTTT.

This rearrangement joins TRBV11-3 to TRBJ2-3, with no clear D. The germline gives CDR1 SGHNT, CDR2 YENEEA. This CDR3 is built from 14 residues. The V gene lost 2 bases and the J gene lost 2 bases, with 8 bases spanning the gap. The CDR3 nucleotides are TGTGCCAGCAGCTTACTACGGACCACAGATACGCAGTATTTT. Translation gives CASSLLRTTDTQYF.

This clonotype was detected a few times. The V gene is TRBV9, the J gene TRBJ1-1; D is possibly TRBD1 (5 bases). The CDR3 totals 15 residues. The V end was cut by 2 bases, the J end by 0 bases, with 11 bases between. Germline V lookup: CDR1 SGDLS, CDR2 YYNGEE. Here the CDR3 DNA reads TGTGCCAGCAGCGTTTTGGGGGGGATGAACACTGAAGCTTTCTTT. Translated, it gives CASSVLGGMNTEAFF.

Concerning this clonotype: It may be a read error: a sequence one base away is much more abundant. The rearrangement uses TRBV11-2 and TRBJ2-7; maybe TRBD2 (6 bases). The germline CDR1 and CDR2 sequences are SGHAT and FQNNGV. This CDR3 contains 15 residues. The CDR3 DNA is TGTGCCAGCAGCTTAAGTTTGGCTAGCGACGACGAGCGGTACTTC. Translation gives CASSLSLASDDERYF.

This clonotype was found a few times. This chain uses TRBV6-5 with TRBJ2-7; 9 positions agree with TRBD1. Germline assignment: CDR1 MNHEY and CDR2 SVGAGI. There are 14 residues in the CDR3. V lost 4 bases, J lost 5 bases, and 6 bases stayed unmatched. The CDR3 DNA is TGTGCCAGCAGTTTTGGGACAGGGAGGCACGAGCAGTACTTC. Translation gives CASSFGTGRHEQYF.

This clonotype came up a few times. The V call is TRBV5-8, the J call TRBJ2-1; 8 nucleotides line up with TRBD1. The CDR3 runs to 16 residues. CDR1 is SGHTS and CDR2 is YDEGEE in the germline V gene. With V trimmed by 3 bases and J by 3 bases, 8 bases remained unmatched. The CDR3 bases are TGTGCCAGCAGCTGGGTGGGGACAGGAGACTACAATGAGCAGTTCTTC. This gives the protein CASSWVGTGDYNEQFF. The variable domain in full, with the rest retrieved from reference TRBV5-8 and TRBJ2-1, is EAGVTQSPTHLIKTRGQQATLRCSPISGHTSVYWYQQALGLGLQFLLWYDEGEERNRGNFPPRFSGRQFPNYSSELNVNALELEDSALYLCASSWVGTGDYNEQFFGPGTRLTVL.

CDR3 nucleotide sequence: TGTGCCAGCAGCCCCGGCAGGGGGGATCAGCCCCAGCATTTT. Protein sequence: CASSPGRGDQPQHF. The chain couples TRBV7-2 to TRBJ1-5, with 7 bases fitting TRBD1. The germline gives CDR1 SGHTA, CDR2 FQGNSA. V was clipped by 5 bases and J by 5 bases; unmatched bases: 6. This CDR3 spans 14 amino acids.

This clonotype has ten or more counts. This sequence joins TRBV6-1 and TRBJ2-1; the match to TRBD2 covers 14 bases. Per the germline V gene, CDR1 is MNHNS and CDR2 is SASEGT. The CDR3 runs to 17 residues. Germline trimming cut 6 bases from V and 7 bases from J; bases unmatched to any gene: 11. The CDR3 reads CASRFTGGTSGSNEQFF. The CDR3 DNA is TGTGCCAGCAGATTTACAGGAGGGACTAGCGGGAGTAATGAGCAGTTCTTC.

This clonotype has a handful of counts. The genes are TRBV30 and TRBJ1-3, with 7 bases fitting TRBD1. Germline CDR1 reads GTSNPN; CDR2 reads SVGIG (reference sequence). The V segment lost 3 bases and the J segment 0 bases; nucleotides outside the gene matches: 5. This CDR3 region has 15 residues. CDR3 protein: CAWRPDRYSGNTIYF. The CDR3 DNA reads TGTGCCTGGAGGCCGGACAGGTACTCTGGAAACACCATATATTTT.

CDR3 DNA: TGTGCCAGCTCACCACCGCGAGGGAATTCACCCCTCCACTTT. Its translation: CASSPPRGNSPLHF. V is TRBV18 and J is TRBJ1-6; D unresolved. CDR3 size: 14 residues. Germline CDR1 is KGHSH and CDR2 is LQKENI. Between the trimmed V and J ends, which lost 0 bases and 7 bases, there was a span of 7 bases.

Comments on this clonotype: A read error may explain this, as a much larger clone is one base away. The J gene is TRBJ2-2, the V gene TRBV27; 7 bases match TRBD1. The germline gives CDR1 MNHEY, CDR2 SMNVEV (reference sequence). V lost 5 bases and J lost 5; bases outside the gene matches: 8. The length of the CDR3 is 15 residues. The CDR3 region is CASSDYQTGTGELFF. The CDR3 nucleotides read TGTGCCAGCAGTGACTATCAGACAGGGACCGGGGAGCTGTTTTTT.

CDR3 in amino acids: CASSPGRDGEGNEQFF. The CDR3 nucleotides read TGTGCCAGCAGCCCCGGCCGAGACGGAGAAGGGAATGAGCAGTTCTTC. The J gene is TRBJ2-1, the V gene TRBV7-3; D call uncertain. Per the germline V gene, CDR1 is SGHTA and CDR2 is FQGTGA. The CDR3 totals 16 residues. The V and J ends lost 5 bases and 7 bases respectively, with 21 bases between them.

The V gene is TRBV20-1, the J gene TRBJ2-3, with 8 positions matching TRBD2. Germline V gives CDR1 DFQATT, CDR2 SNEGSKA (reference sequence). V dropped 5 bases and J dropped 2; count of bases not matched to a gene: 6. The CDR3 contains 14 residues. CDR3 sequence: CSAPSGSSTDTQYF. The CDR3 DNA reads TGCAGTGCTCCCAGCGGGAGCTCCACAGATACGCAGTATTTT.

This clonotype was recorded many times. The genes are TRBV28 and TRBJ2-1, with TRBD2 matching 12 bases. This CDR3 comprises 15 residues. Looked up from germline, CDR1 is MDHEN and CDR2 is SYDVKM. The ends lost 2 bases at V and 8 bases at J; junction bases unmatched: 4. CDR3 coding DNA: TGTGCCAGCAGTTTACTAGCGGGAGGGCCCGATGAGCAGTTCTTC. Translating it yields CASSLLAGGPDEQFF.

Ten or more counts support this clonotype. This rearrangement joins TRBV28 to TRBJ1-1, with D possibly matching TRBD1 (5 bases). Per germline, CDR1 MDHEN and CDR2 SYDVKM. V was cut by 2 bases and J by 0 bases, with 10 bases left in between. This CDR3 is built from 15 residues. CDR3 nucleotides: TGTGCCAGCAGTTTACCCCGACAGATGAACACTGAAGCTTTCTTT. This translates into CASSLPRQMNTEAFF.

This clonotype was found many times. This rearrangement joins TRBV7-9 to TRBJ2-5, with TRBD2 matching over 13 bases. Germline V gene sequence: CDR1 SEHNR, CDR2 FQNEAQ (reference sequence). The V and J ends lost 1 base and 12 bases, in that order; junction bases with no gene match: 8. The CDR3 has 15 amino acids. The CDR3 loop reads CASSLGTSGSPVEYF. DNA for the CDR3: TGTGCCAGCAGCTTAGGGACTAGCGGGAGTCCCGTGGAGTACTTC.

The V call is TRBV18, the J call TRBJ2-2, with TRBD1 matching 7 bases. Germline CDR1 KGHSH, CDR2 LQKENI. Trimming removed 2 bases from V and 6 bases from J; junction bases left unmatched: 9. CDR3 size: 16 residues. Written as DNA, the CDR3 is TGTGCCAGCTCACCAATAACAGGGGATCGAGCCGGGGAGCTGTTTTTT. This translates into CASSPITGDRAGELFF. The full variable domain, with the rest looked up from reference TRBV18 and TRBJ2-2, is NAGVMQNPRHLVRRRGQEARLRCSPMKGHSHVYWYRQLPEEGLKFMVYLQKENIIDESGMPKERFSAEFPKEGPSILRIQQVVRGDSAAYFCASSPITGDRAGELFFGEGSRLTVL.

In this sample, this clonotype turned up many times. CDR3 in DNA: TGCGCCAGCAGCTTTATGGCCCTAGCGGTACAAGAGACCCAGTACTTC. The encoded protein is CASSFMALAVQETQYF. J is TRBJ2-5 and V is TRBV5-1; 7 bases match TRBD2. Trimming took 2 bases from V and 2 from J; bases not matched to a gene: 9. The germline V gene has CDR1 SGHRS and CDR2 YFSETQ. CDR3 length: 16 residues.

The V and J genes are TRBV5-6 and TRBJ2-7; 8 positions agree with TRBD1. The CDR3 totals 14 residues. Per germline, CDR1 SGHDT and CDR2 YYEEEE. With V trimmed by 3 bases and J by 3 bases, 5 bases remained unmatched. CDR3 region: CASSSPTGGYEQYF. The CDR3 region has the DNA TGTGCCAGCAGCTCCCCAACAGGGGGCTACGAGCAGTACTTC.

At least ten counts were recorded for this clonotype. The chain combines TRBV20-1 with TRBJ2-7; 7 bases align to TRBD2. This CDR3 contains 13 residues. Germline CDR1 DFQATT, CDR2 SNEGSKA (reference sequence). V gave up 6 bases and J gave up 2 bases; unmatched junction bases: 7. CDR3 nucleotide sequence: TGCAGTGCCCCGGCGGGAGAGACCTACGAGCAGTACTTC. Translation: CSAPAGETYEQYF.